A single sample gave rise to the 2 T cell receptor beta chains below, sequenced in a study of cytomegalovirus exposure and HLA in healthy donors. 13 Jbeta primers and 60 Vbeta primers were used for the PCR. Profiling relied on immunoSEQ multiplex PCR, and the TCRdb table lists in-frame clones only, not all of them. Of over 100,000 clones listed, around 10% are singletons. Material: PBMCs. Source of these receptors: a man aged 40-49 years in good health and CMV-seropositive.

This clone was seen a handful of times. The DNA of the CDR3 is TGTGCCAGCAGACAGGGACCCCTAAAGTCACCCCTCCACTTT. Translating gives CASRQGPLKSPLHF. This chain connects TRBV2 to TRBJ1-6; possible D gene TRBD1, 6 bases. The V and J ends lost 6 bases and 10 bases respectively, with 16 bases between them. The CDR3 has 14 amino acids. In germline, CDR1 is SNHLY, CDR2 FYNNEI.

The chain couples TRBV7-2 to TRBJ2-5; 7 bases map to TRBD2. Trimming cost V 3 bases and J 2 bases; bases outside gene matches: 3. The germline CDR1 and CDR2 sequences are SGHTA and FQGNSA. The CDR3 length is 14 residues. In DNA, the CDR3 is TGTGCCAGCAGCTTCGCGGGGGTACAAGAGACCCAGTACTTC. It codes for CASSFAGVQETQYF.